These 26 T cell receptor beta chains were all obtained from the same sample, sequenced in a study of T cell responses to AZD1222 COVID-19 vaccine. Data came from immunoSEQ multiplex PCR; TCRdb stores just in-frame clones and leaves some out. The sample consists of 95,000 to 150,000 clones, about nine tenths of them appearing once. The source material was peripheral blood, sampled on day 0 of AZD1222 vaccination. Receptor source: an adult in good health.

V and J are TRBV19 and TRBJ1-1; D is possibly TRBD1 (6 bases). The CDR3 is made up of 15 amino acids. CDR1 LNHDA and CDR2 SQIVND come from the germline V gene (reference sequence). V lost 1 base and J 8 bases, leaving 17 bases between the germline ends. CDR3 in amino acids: CASSIVLLGGTEAFF. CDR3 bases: TGTGCCAGTAGTATAGTACTGTTAGGGGGAACCGAAGCTTTCTTT.

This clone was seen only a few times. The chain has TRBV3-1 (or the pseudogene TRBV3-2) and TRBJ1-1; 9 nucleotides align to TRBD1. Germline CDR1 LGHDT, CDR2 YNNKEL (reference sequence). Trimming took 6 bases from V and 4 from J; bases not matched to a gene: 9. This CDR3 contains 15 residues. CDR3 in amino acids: CASSSTGGISTEAFF. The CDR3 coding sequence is TGTGCCAGCAGTTCCACAGGGGGCATATCCACTGAAGCTTTCTTT.

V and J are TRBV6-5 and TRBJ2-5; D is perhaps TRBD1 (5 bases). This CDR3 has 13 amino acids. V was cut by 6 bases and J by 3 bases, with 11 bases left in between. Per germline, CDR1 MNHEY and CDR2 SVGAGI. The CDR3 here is CASRPGSEETQYF. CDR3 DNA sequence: TGTGCCAGCAGACCAGGGTCCGAAGAGACCCAGTACTTC.

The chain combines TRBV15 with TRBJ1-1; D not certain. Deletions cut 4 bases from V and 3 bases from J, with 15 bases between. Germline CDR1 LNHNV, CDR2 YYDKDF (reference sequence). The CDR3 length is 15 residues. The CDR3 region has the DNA TGTGCCACCAGCACACGGTCCAAGGGCCACACTGAAGCTTTCTTT. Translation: CATSTRSKGHTEAFF.

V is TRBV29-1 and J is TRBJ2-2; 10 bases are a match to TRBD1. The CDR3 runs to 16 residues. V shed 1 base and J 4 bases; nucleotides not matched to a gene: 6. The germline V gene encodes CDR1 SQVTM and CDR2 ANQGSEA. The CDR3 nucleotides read TGCAGCGTTGAAGCCTGGGACAGGGGAAGCACCGGGGAGCTGTTTTTT. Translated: CSVEAWDRGSTGELFF.

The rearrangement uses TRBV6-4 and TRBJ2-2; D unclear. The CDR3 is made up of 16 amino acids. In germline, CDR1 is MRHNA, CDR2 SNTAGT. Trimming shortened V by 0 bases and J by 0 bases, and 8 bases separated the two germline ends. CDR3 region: CASSDSRQANTGELFF. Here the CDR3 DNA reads TGTGCCAGCAGTGACTCTCGGCAGGCGAACACCGGGGAGCTGTTTTTT.

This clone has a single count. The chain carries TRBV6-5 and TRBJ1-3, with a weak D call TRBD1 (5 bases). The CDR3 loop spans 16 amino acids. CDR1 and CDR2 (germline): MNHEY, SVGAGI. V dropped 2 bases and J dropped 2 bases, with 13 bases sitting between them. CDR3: CASSYGATGPGNTIYF. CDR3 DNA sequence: TGTGCCAGCAGTTACGGGGCGACGGGCCCTGGAAACACCATATATTTT.

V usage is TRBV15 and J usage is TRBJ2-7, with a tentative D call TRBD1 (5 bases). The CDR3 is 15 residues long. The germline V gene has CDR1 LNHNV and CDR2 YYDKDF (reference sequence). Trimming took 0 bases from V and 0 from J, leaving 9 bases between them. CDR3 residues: CATSRDQGSSYEQYF. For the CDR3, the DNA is TGTGCCACCAGCAGAGATCAGGGTTCCTCCTACGAGCAGTACTTC.

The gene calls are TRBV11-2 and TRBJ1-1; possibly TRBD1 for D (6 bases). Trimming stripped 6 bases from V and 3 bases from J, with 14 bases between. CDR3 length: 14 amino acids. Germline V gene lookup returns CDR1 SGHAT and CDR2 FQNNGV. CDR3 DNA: TGTGCCAGCAGATATAGACAGGAATACACTGAAGCTTTCTTT. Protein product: CASRYRQEYTEAFF. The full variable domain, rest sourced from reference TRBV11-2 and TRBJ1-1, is EAGVAQSPRYKIIEKRQSVAFWCNPISGHATLYWYQQILGQGPKLLIQFQNNGVVDDSQLPKDRFSAERLKGVDSTLKIQPAKLEDSAVYLCASRYRQEYTEAFFGQGTRLTVV.

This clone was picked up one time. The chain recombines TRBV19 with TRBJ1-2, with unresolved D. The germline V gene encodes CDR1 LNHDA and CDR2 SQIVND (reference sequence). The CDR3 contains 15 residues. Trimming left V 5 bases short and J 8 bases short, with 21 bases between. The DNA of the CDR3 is TGTGCCAGTAGTGCAAATGGGAATGGGATACCCGGCTACACCTTC. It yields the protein CASSANGNGIPGYTF.

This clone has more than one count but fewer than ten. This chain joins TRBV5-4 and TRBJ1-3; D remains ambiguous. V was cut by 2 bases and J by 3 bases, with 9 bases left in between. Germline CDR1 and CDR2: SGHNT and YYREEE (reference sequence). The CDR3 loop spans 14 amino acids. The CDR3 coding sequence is TGTGCCAGCAGCTTCGGTAGTTATGGAAACACCATATATTTT. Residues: CASSFGSYGNTIYF.

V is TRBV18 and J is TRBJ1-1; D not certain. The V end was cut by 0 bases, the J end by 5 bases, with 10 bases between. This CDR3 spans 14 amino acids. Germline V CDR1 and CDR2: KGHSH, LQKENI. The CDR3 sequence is CASSPPIGWTEAFF. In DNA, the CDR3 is TGTGCCAGCTCACCACCGATTGGTTGGACTGAAGCTTTCTTT.

CDR3 nucleotides: TGTGCCAGCAGCAGAATCGACGGCTCCAATCAGCCCCAGCATTTT. This translates into CASSRIDGSNQPQHF. This chain links TRBV5-6 with TRBJ1-5; D is unresolved. The CDR3 is 15 amino acids. V dropped 4 bases and J dropped 3 bases, with 14 bases sitting between them. Germline-derived CDR1 and CDR2 are SGHDT and YYEEEE.

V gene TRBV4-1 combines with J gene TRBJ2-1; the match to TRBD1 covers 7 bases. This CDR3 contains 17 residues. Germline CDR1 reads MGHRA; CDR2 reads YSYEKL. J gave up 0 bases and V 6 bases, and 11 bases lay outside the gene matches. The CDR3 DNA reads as TGCGCCAGCAGTCTACAGGGGATCCAAACCTCCTACAATGAGCAGTTCTTC. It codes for CASSLQGIQTSYNEQFF.

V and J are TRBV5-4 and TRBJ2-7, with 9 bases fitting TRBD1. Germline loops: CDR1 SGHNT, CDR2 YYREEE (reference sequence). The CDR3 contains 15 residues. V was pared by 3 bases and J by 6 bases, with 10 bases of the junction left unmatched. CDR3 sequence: CASSSVGTGPREQYF. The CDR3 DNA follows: TGTGCCAGCAGCTCTGTGGGGACAGGGCCCCGCGAGCAGTACTTC. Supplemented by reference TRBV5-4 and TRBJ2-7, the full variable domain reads ETGVTQSPTHLIKTRGQQVTLRCSSQSGHNTVSWYQQALGQGPQFIFQYYREEENGRGNFPPRFSGLQFPNYSSELNVNALELDDSALYLCASSSVGTGPREQYFGPGTRLTVT.

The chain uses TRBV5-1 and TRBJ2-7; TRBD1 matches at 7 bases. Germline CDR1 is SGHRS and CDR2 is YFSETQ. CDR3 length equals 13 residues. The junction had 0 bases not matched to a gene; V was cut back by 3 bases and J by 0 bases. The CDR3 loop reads CASSWDSSYEQYF. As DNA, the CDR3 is TGCGCCAGCAGCTGGGACAGCTCCTACGAGCAGTACTTC.

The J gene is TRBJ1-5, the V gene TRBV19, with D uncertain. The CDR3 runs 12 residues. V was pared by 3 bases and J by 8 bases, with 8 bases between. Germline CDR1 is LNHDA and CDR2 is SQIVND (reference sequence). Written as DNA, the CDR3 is TGTGCCAGTAGTATTGCCCGTGAGCCCCAGCATTTT. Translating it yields CASSIAREPQHF.

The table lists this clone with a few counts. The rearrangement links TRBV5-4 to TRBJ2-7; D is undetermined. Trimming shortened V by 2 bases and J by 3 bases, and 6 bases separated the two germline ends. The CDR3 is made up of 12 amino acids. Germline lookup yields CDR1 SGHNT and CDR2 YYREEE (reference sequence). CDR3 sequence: CASSFGDYEQYF. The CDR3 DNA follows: TGTGCCAGCAGCTTTGGAGACTACGAGCAGTACTTC.

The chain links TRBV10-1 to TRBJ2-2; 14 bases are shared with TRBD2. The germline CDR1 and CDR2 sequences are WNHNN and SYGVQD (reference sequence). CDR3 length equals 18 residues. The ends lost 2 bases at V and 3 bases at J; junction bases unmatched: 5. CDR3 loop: CASSEPRLAGGDTGELFF. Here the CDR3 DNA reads TGCGCCAGCAGTGAGCCCCGACTAGCGGGGGGGGACACCGGGGAGCTGTTTTTT.

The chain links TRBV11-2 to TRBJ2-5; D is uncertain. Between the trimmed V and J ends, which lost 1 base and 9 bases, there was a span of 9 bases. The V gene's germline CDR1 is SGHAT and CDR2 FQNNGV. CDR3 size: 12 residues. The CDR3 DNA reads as TGTGCCAGCAGCTTAGGGAACGAGGCCCAGTACTTC. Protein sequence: CASSLGNEAQYF.

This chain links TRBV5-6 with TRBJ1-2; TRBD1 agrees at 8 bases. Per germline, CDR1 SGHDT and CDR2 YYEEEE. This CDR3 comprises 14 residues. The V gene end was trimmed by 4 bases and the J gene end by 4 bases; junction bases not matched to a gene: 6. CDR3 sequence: CASSRGQGFYGYTF. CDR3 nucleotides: TGTGCCAGCAGCCGTGGACAGGGCTTCTATGGCTACACCTTC.

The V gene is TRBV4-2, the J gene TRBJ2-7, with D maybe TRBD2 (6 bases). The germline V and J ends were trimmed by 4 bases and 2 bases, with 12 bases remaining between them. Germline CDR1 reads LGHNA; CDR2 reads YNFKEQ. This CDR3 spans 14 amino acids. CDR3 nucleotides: TGTGCCAGCAGCCGCGGGACTGTAGCCTACGAGCAGTACTTC. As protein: CASSRGTVAYEQYF.

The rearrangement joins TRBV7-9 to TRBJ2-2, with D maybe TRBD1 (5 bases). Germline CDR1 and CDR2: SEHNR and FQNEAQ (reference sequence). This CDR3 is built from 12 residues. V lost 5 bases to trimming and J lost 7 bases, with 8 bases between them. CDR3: CASSTQGGELFF. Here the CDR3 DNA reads TGTGCCAGCAGCACTCAGGGCGGGGAGCTGTTTTTT.

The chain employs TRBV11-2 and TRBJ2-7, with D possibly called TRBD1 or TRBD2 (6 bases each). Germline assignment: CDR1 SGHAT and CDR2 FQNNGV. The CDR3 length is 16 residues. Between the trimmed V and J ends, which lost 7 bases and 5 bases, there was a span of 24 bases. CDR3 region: CASTGPGLGGLNEQYF. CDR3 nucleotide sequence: TGTGCCAGCACTGGGCCGGGGTTGGGGGGCTTGAACGAGCAGTACTTC.

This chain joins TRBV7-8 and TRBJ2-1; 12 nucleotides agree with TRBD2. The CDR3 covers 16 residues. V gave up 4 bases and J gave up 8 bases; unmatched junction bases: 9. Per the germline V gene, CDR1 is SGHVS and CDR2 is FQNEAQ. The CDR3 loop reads CASSSILAGGRDEQFF. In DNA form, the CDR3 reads TGTGCCAGCAGCTCCATTCTAGCGGGGGGGCGGGATGAGCAGTTCTTC.

CDR3 amino acids: CASSRDRSNTGELFF. CDR3 bases: TGTGCCAGCAGTCGGGACAGGTCGAACACCGGGGAGCTGTTTTTT. This chain uses TRBV7-7 with TRBJ2-2; 8 bases align to TRBD1. CDR1 and CDR2 from the germline V gene are SSHAT and FNYEAQ (reference sequence). The J segment lost 0 bases and the V segment lost 6 bases, leaving 3 bases of the junction unmatched. The CDR3 spans 15 residues.